This TCR beta chain was observed in a study of T cell changes during pregnancy in multiple sclerosis. The table came from immunoSEQ multiplex PCR; TCRdb's copy has only in-frame clones and leaves some out. Here the sample spans tens of thousands of clones, about 92% being singletons. Germline V gene data show CDR1 as SGDLS and CDR2 as YYNGEE. J gave up 2 bases and V 3 bases, and 4 bases lay outside the gene matches. The CDR3 has 15 amino acids. The sample was peripheral blood, taken in the third trimester of pregnancy. This sequence was found in a female donor in good health, enrolled as a control in a pregnancy study. This chain joins TRBV9 and TRBJ2-1; 8 nucleotides align to TRBD1. This chain's CDR3 is CASSAGQGTYNEQFF. CDR3 bases: TGTGCCAGCAGCGCAGGACAGGGAACCTACAATGAGCAGTTCTTC.